A single sample is the source of the 17 T cell receptor beta chains below, sequenced in a study of T cell responses to AZD1222 COVID-19 vaccine. TCRdb's copy holds only in-frame clones and misses some; the assay was immunoSEQ multiplex PCR. This table has 150,000 or so clones, just over 85% appearing once. Here the sequenced sample was peripheral blood, taken on day 0 of AZD1222 vaccination. Every receptor here comes from an adult in good health.

This chain links TRBV6-5 with TRBJ1-6; D call uncertain. This CDR3 is 11 amino acids long. Looked up from germline, CDR1 is MNHEY and CDR2 is SVGAGI. The V end was cut by 6 bases, the J end by 6 bases, with 3 bases between. The DNA for the CDR3 is TGTGCCAGCAGGGGTAATTCACCCCTCCACTTT. Its translation: CASRGNSPLHF.

The CDR3 protein is CASSPTGGPGEQYF. The CDR3 DNA follows: TGCGCCAGCAGCCCTACGGGGGGCCCGGGAGAGCAGTACTTC. This chain connects TRBV5-1 to TRBJ2-7; D perhaps matches TRBD2 (7 bases). Germline assignment: CDR1 SGHRS and CDR2 YFSETQ. The germline V and J ends were trimmed by 4 bases and 7 bases, with 18 bases remaining between them. The CDR3 totals 14 residues.

This clone came up once. This chain uses TRBV6-5 with TRBJ1-5; no clear D gene. The CDR3 runs to 11 residues. The germline V gene has CDR1 MNHEY and CDR2 SVGAGI. Trimming left V 11 bases short and J 4 bases short, with 9 bases between. The DNA of the CDR3 is TGTGCCTCTCCGAAGAATCAGCCCCAGCATTTT. Translating gives CASPKNQPQHF.

The chain employs TRBV6-5 and TRBJ1-1, with D perhaps matching TRBD1 (5 bases). With 5 bases removed from V and 6 bases from J, the gap between germline ends came to 16 bases. The CDR3 covers 14 residues. The V gene's germline CDR1 is MNHEY and CDR2 SVGAGI. This CDR3 is CASSQGIGEPEAFF. CDR3 nucleotides: TGTGCCAGCAGTCAGGGCATTGGGGAGCCTGAAGCTTTCTTT.

V gene TRBV2 combines with J gene TRBJ2-3, with a weak D call TRBD2 (6 bases). The V end lost 8 bases, the J end lost 3 bases, and 9 bases lay between the germline ends. This CDR3 has 12 residues. The germline V gene encodes CDR1 SNHLY and CDR2 FYNNEI. CDR3 DNA: TGTGCCAGCGGGGGGACGACAGATACGCAGTATTTT. Translating it yields CASGGTTDTQYF. The full variable domain, in which reference TRBV2 and TRBJ2-3 provide the parts outside the CDR3, is EPEVTQTPSHQVTQMGQEVILRCVPISNHLYFYWYRQILGQKVEFLVSFYNNEISEKSEIFDDQFSVERPDGSNFTLKIRSTKLEDSAMYFCASGGTTDTQYFGPGTRLTVL.

This clone was detected only a few times. J is TRBJ1-2 and V is TRBV6-2 or TRBV6-3, with D possibly matching TRBD1 (6 bases). The CDR3 sequence is 13 residues long. The V gene's germline CDR1 is MNHEY and CDR2 SVGEGT. Deletions cut 2 bases from V and 2 bases from J, with 6 bases between. The CDR3 is CASSYTGNYGYTF. The CDR3, as DNA: TGTGCCAGCAGTTACACAGGGAACTATGGCTACACCTTC.

The V and J genes are TRBV11-2 and TRBJ2-7, with TRBD1 as a possible D gene (5 bases). V lost 3 bases and J lost 4, with 10 bases in between. This CDR3 region has 13 residues. Germline CDR1 is SGHAT and CDR2 is FQNNGV. The CDR3 DNA sequence: TGTGCCAGCAGCTTCCCCAGGGCTTACGAGCAGTACTTC. Its protein is CASSFPRAYEQYF.

The chain carries TRBV19 and TRBJ2-2, with 7 positions matching TRBD1. Germline V gives CDR1 LNHDA, CDR2 SQIVND (reference sequence). The CDR3 has 15 residues. Losses at the gene ends were 8 bases for V and 2 bases for J; bases not matched to a gene: 8. The CDR3 DNA follows: TGTGCCAGTGGATCGGGACAGATAAACACCGGGGAGCTGTTTTTT. Protein: CASGSGQINTGELFF.

The chain couples TRBV12-3 or TRBV12-4 to TRBJ1-6; D is unclear. This CDR3 spans 12 amino acids. Trimming pared 3 bases from V and 9 bases from J, leaving 6 bases between. This CDR3 is CASSFSVSPLHF. For the CDR3, the DNA is TGTGCCAGCAGTTTTTCAGTTTCACCCCTCCACTTT.

V and J are TRBV4-3 and TRBJ2-7; either TRBD1 or TRBD2 may fit D (5 bases each). The CDR3 covers 16 residues. Trimming cost V 0 bases and J 0 bases, with 12 bases left between them. Germline CDR1 reads LGHNA; CDR2 reads YSLEER. CDR3 bases: TGCGCCAGCAGCCAAGATGGGACCGGCCACTCCTACGAGCAGTACTTC. Protein: CASSQDGTGHSYEQYF.

The chain couples TRBV5-6 to TRBJ1-2; TRBD1 matches 8 bases. CDR3 length equals 16 residues. CDR1 and CDR2 from the germline V gene are SGHDT and YYEEEE. The V segment lost 4 bases and the J segment 4 bases; nucleotides outside the gene matches: 12. The CDR3 bases are TGTGCCAGCAGCCCGCGACAGGGGCCTTCCCGCTATGGCTACACCTTC. It is translated as CASSPRQGPSRYGYTF.

The chain couples TRBV23-1 to TRBJ1-2, with D unclear. TRBV23-1 is an ORF, with its function uncertain. The CDR3 has 19 residues. Trimming took off 0 bases at V and 4 bases at J, with 24 bases between the two ends. The CDR3 DNA follows: TGCGCCAGCAGTCAATCTAGGGAGGTCCCAACAAGAGAATTCTATGGCTACACCTTC. Protein product: CASSQSREVPTREFYGYTF.

V is TRBV4-3 and J is TRBJ1-2; D may be TRBD1 (5 bases). CDR1 is LGHNA, CDR2 YSLEER, per germline. V lost 0 bases and J lost 7, with 15 bases in between. CDR3 size: 15 residues. The CDR3 DNA reads as TGCGCCAGCAGCCAAGATGGGTCAGTCGGGGCTGGCTACACCTTC. It yields the protein CASSQDGSVGAGYTF.

CDR3 sequence: CASSLNGLHNEQFF. The DNA of the CDR3 is TGTGCCAGCAGTTTGAATGGGCTCCACAATGAGCAGTTCTTC. The chain joins TRBV28 to TRBJ2-1; unclear D gene. This CDR3 region has 14 residues. V was shortened by 3 bases and J by 5 bases, with 11 bases between the two germline ends. From germline, CDR1 is MDHEN and CDR2 SYDVKM.

The chain has TRBV18 and TRBJ1-4, with no clear D. The CDR3 is 17 residues long. Deletions cut 5 bases from V and 0 bases from J, with 16 bases between. Germline loops: CDR1 KGHSH, CDR2 LQKENI. In DNA, the CDR3 is TGTGCCAGCTCATCCGACCCTCTTATGGCAACTAATGAAAAACTGTTTTTT. Protein product: CASSSDPLMATNEKLFF.

The chain combines TRBV28 with TRBJ2-5; no reliable D call. This CDR3 region has 15 residues. V was trimmed by 6 bases and J by 0 bases, leaving 14 bases between them. CDR1 MDHEN and CDR2 SYDVKM come from the germline V gene. The CDR3, as DNA: TGTGCCAGCAGCCCCGCCGCCCAGTACCAAGAGACCCAGTACTTC. This gives the protein CASSPAAQYQETQYF.

The chain combines TRBV28 with TRBJ2-3; D gene uncertain. CDR3 size: 12 residues. V dropped 3 bases and J dropped 5 bases, with 6 bases sitting between them. Per germline, CDR1 MDHEN and CDR2 SYDVKM. The CDR3 nucleotides are TGTGCCAGCAGTTTGTCTCTAGATACGCAGTATTTT. It is translated as CASSLSLDTQYF.